This T cell receptor (beta chain) is from a study of T cell responses to AZD1222 COVID-19 vaccine. Points from the study as a whole: Receipt of two AZD1222 doses was followed by a rise in Spike-specific TCR breadth and depth.

Remarks on this clone: The antigen is not known.

Trimming shortened V by 4 bases and J by 1 base, and 10 bases separated the two germline ends. Per germline, CDR1 SNHLY and CDR2 FYNNEI. The CDR3 has 14 amino acids. This table comes from immunoSEQ multiplex PCR, and its TCRdb copy is limited to in-frame clones, with some not included. The repertoire holds over 100,000 clones, around nine tenths seen once, with 8.4% in the top ten. The material was peripheral blood, obtained on day 0 of AZD1222 vaccination. The clonotype originates from an adult in good health. The genes are TRBV2 and TRBJ1-1, with D unclear. The CDR3 coding sequence is TGTGCCAGCAGTGTCATGTACGGGAACACTGAAGCTTTCTTT. This gives the protein CASSVMYGNTEAFF.